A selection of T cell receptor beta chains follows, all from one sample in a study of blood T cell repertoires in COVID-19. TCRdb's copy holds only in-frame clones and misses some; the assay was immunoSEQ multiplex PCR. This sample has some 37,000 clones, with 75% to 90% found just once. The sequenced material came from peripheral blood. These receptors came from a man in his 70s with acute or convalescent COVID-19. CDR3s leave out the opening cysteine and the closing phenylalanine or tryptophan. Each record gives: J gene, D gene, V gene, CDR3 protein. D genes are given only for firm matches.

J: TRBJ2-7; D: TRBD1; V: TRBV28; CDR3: ASSTPAPGQGAYEQY
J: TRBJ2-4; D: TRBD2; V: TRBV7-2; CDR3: ASGRARDIQY
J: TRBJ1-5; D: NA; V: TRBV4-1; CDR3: ASSQTGFQPQH
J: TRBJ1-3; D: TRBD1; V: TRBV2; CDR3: ASRRSRDRGSGNTIY
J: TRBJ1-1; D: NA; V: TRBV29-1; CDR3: SVRQASNTEAF
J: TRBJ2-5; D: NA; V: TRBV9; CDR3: ASSGGGGPQETQY
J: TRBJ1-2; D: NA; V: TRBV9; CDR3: ASSVDPTADGYT
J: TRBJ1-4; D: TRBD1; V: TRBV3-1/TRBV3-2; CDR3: ASSQGQGPLF
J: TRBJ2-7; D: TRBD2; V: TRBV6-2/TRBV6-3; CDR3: ASSRPGLAGPEQY
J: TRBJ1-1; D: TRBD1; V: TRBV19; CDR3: ASSPRSTGGTEAF
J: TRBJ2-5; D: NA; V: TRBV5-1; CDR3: ASSVSYEETQY
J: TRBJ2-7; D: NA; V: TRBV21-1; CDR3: ASTPLPPEKYEQY
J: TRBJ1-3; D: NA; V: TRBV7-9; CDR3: ASSLRRAGNTIY
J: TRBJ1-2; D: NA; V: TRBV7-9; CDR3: ASSLFRAGHGYT
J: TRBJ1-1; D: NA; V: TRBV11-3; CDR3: ASSFGRETEAF
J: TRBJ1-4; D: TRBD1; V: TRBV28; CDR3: ASRGGQGSREKLF
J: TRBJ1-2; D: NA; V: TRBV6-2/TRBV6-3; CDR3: ASSYGAAGDGYT
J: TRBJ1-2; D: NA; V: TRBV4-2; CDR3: ASSQAEGRNYGYT
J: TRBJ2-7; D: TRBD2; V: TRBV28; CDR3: ASKGRGYPSYEQY
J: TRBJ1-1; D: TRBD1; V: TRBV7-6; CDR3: ASSSAGQEGTEAF
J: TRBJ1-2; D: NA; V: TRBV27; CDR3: ASSFHPFTGSNTET
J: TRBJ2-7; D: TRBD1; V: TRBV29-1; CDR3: SVSQGASYEQY
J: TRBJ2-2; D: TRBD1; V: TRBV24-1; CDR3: ATSDPTGGIGELF
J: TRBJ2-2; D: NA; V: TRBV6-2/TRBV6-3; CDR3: ASSYGEDTGELF
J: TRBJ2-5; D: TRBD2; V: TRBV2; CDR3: ASSGLAGEETQY
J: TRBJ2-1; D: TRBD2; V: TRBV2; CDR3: ASSERLAGVNEQF
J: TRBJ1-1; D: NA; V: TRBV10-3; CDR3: AISESGMNTEAF
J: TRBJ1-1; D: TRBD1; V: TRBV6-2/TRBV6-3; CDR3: ASSPGRTGLNTEAF
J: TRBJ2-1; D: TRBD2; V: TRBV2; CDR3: ASSLRGGRKF
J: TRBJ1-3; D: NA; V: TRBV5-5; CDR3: ASRVGQNSGNTIY
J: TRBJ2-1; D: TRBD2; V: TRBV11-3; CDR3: ASSLASGSYNEQF
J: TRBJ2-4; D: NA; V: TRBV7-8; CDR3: ASKSEGAGGQNIQY
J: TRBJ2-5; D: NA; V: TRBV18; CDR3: ASSPQAGEETQY
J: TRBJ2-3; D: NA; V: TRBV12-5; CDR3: ASGFLESTDTQY
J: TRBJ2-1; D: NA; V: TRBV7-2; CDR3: ASSLAASSYNEQF
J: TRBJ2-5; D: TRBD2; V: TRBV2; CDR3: ASIGTSRQSQETQY
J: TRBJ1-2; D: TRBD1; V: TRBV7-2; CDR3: ASSLSTGGVYEGYT
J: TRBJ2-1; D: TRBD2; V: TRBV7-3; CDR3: ASSTGTSGNEQF